The source of this T cell receptor beta chain is a study of blood T cell repertoires in COVID-19. On the study more broadly: Sources were T cells, B-cell-depleted T cells, or PBMCs; the material itself was cDNA or gDNA.

In the original workflow: Counts of nucleated cells, estimated from reference gene primer amplification, were obtained. Method: immunoSEQ multiplex PCR; TCRdb's copy keeps in-frame clones and lacks some. Clonal size and the V and J genes are those of that table, whereas D and trimming came from the DNA. The sample yields about 110,000 clones, roughly 75% seen once. The V end lost 3 bases, the J end lost 6 bases, and 10 bases lay between the germline ends. Germline CDR1 reads LNHDA; CDR2 reads SQIVND (reference sequence). This CDR3 region has 13 residues. V and J are TRBV19 and TRBJ2-3, with D perhaps matching TRBD2 (5 bases). This sequence was found in a human donor in a cohort sampled during active or convalescent COVID-19. Sequenced sample: peripheral blood. As DNA, the CDR3 is TGTGCCAGTAGTATGGACTCTTGGGATACGCAGTATTTT. Its protein is CASSMDSWDTQYF.